This T cell receptor (beta chain) was identified during a study of cytomegalovirus exposure and HLA in healthy donors. V shed 2 bases and J shed 0 bases, with 23 bases lying between them. Per the germline V gene, CDR1 is GTSNPN and CDR2 is SVGIG (reference sequence). The CDR3 is made up of 19 amino acids. Primers for the PCR totalled 60 Vbeta and 13 Jbeta. Sequencing used immunoSEQ multiplex PCR; TCRdb keeps in-frame clones, though not all of them. The profile shows roughly 200,000 clones, about 12% of them singletons. The donors gave bone marrow, and they were healthy. This receptor was taken from a man over 45 in good health and CMV-seropositive. Sequencing was done on a sample of PBMCs. The V call is TRBV30, the J call TRBJ2-1; D might be TRBD2 (6 bases). The CDR3, as DNA: TGTGCCTGGAGTAGGTTGATTAGCGGACCGACTTTCTCCTACAATGAGCAGTTCTTC. It yields the protein CAWSRLISGPTFSYNEQFF.